This T cell receptor beta chain was observed in a study of blood T cells in healthy people across ages (dated by TCRdb to 2013 to 2016). At the level of the whole study: In model experiments, template switching captured roughly one uniquely barcoded TCR beta cDNA molecule for every two T cells. To avoid experimental bias, donors of different ages were distributed randomly across sequencing lanes. The donors were divided into four age groups: young (average roughly 15 years), middle-aged (almost 40), aged (approximately 59) and long-lived (82). The study analyzed two additional independent replicas of 1 million unique cDNA reads from the same blood draw for two donors, one aged 18 to 29 and one aged 80 or older. Using deep sequencing normalized with unique cDNA molecular identifiers, the study measured how TCR beta repertoire diversity changes with age. Overall study results and their limits: Bulk unsorted PBMC profiling prevented conclusive comparison of naive and antigen-experienced compartments. Estimates of total diversity based on one million sequenced T cells were considered lower bounds and underestimates. Because the CMV infection status of the donors was unknown, age-related changes in expanded clonotypes may potentially have been confounded. Observed TCR beta diversity per million T cells fell roughly linearly with age, and a significant reduction was already apparent by age roughly 40. There was a strong correlation between observed TCR beta diversity and the percentage of naive T cells measured by flow cytometry. The long-lived group showed more naive CD4+ T cells, fewer expanded clones and increased TCR diversity than the aged group, suggesting age selection.

Comments on this clonotype: It lacks a known antigen. No base qualities exist here, and no much larger clone lies one base off it.

CDR1 and CDR2 are drawn from the germline V gene: MNHEY, SVGAGI. V is clipped by 8 bases and J by 11 bases, and the sequence between their germline boundaries is 24 bases long. The CDR3 contains 14 residues, cysteine and phenylalanine counted. Of the read, only the CDR3 DNA is kept; its 42 bases are in frame from base 1. Libraries were prepared through 5' RACE. The instrument given in TCRdb is Illumina HiSeq 2500. The second PCR ran for roughly 7 to 12 cycles and used a J-beta primer mix along with a sample-barcoded 5' primer. A unique molecular identifier was introduced onto each TCR beta cDNA molecule by a template-switch 5' adaptor carrying 12 random nucleotides. Each sample yielded at least 2.5 million CDR3-containing paired-end reads. All of the RNA was converted into first-strand cDNA using the Mint cDNA synthesis kit, with a TRBC-specific oligonucleotide serving as the primer. Following uracil-DNA glycosylase treatment, all cDNA underwent a first 18-cycle PCR with the universal primers M1SS and BC2_uni_R. The authors' pipeline ran thus. For normalization, 1 million high-quality reads, each with a distinct molecular identifier, were randomly selected from each sample. Reads with shared molecular identifiers were discarded instead of being binned into consensus sequences. MiTCR, set to a Q25 quality threshold and the strictest error-elimination algorithm, was used for CDR3 identification, clonotype clustering and error correction. A nonparametric unseen species model with Euler transformation was used to estimate lower-bound total TCR beta diversity. Through fastp at Q25 and MiXCR, TCRdb rebuilt clones from the public reads, retaining in-frame beta chains. Duplicate CDR3 protein sequences are folded into a single record with the most common DNA and genes. It is TCRdb's table, rather than the study itself, that gives the V and J calls and clone size. The sample profile shows hundreds of thousands of distinct CDR3 sequences; approximately 50% of them were found once. The ten largest clonotypes hold 30% to 35% of the sample.

Donors were around 37 systemically healthy Caucasian individuals from Russia aged roughly 6 to 100 years. Each donor gave around 9.5 milliliters of peripheral blood, collected into EDTA-treated Vacutainer tubes. PBMCs were isolated by Ficoll-Paque density-gradient centrifugation, with at least 6 million obtained per sample. Total RNA, at least 5.5 micrograms per sample, was extracted from PBMCs with Trizol reagent. Naive CD45RAhigh/CD27high T cell percentages were measured by flow cytometry on a PBMC aliquot from every donor. The sequence came from a woman aged 60-75 years in good health. The receptor chain draws on TRBV6-5 and TRBJ1-1; the D region possibly corresponds to TRBD1 (6 bases align). The specimen sequenced was blood. The DNA is as follows: TGTGCCAGCCGACCCATCAGGGGACCACCTGGGGCTTTCTTT. This codes for CASRPIRGPPGAFF.